This is a list of T cell receptor beta chains from one sample in a study of persistence of HIV-infected CD4 T cells. Clones were sequenced by immunoSEQ multiplex PCR, and TCRdb holds only the in-frame ones, with some missing. This repertoire shows some 28,000 clones, roughly 82% found once; its top ten account for around 4.6%. What these receptors recognize is not known. Sequencing used CD4+ T cells sorted from PBMCs after approximately 19-hour stimulation, obtained from a patient who received antiretroviral therapy. These receptors originate from an adult man with HIV who was CMV-seropositive. The CDR3 runs from the conserved cysteine through the conserved F or W. Fields, in order: D gene, clone size, J gene, V gene, CDR3 protein, CDR3 DNA. The D gene is left open where the match is weak. Rows may omit the clone size; those that give it use once, few, many or a size class.

d_gene: TRBD1; abundance: NA; j_gene: TRBJ2-1; v_gene: TRBV28; CDR3aa: CASSSHAGQAYNEQFF; CDR3nt: TGTGCCAGCAGTTCACACGCGGGACAGGCCTACAATGAGCAGTTCTTC
d_gene: NA; abundance: NA; j_gene: TRBJ1-5; v_gene: TRBV12-5; CDR3aa: CASGFNPRREKQPQHF; CDR3nt: TGTGCTAGTGGTTTCAACCCCCGCAGGGAGAAACAGCCCCAGCATTTT
d_gene: NA; abundance: NA; j_gene: TRBJ2-7; v_gene: TRBV7-8; CDR3aa: CASSRTPAYEQYF; CDR3nt: TGTGCCAGCAGCCGCACCCCGGCCTACGAGCAGTACTTC
d_gene: NA; abundance: NA; j_gene: TRBJ2-7; v_gene: TRBV27; CDR3aa: CASSLSAGFYEQYF; CDR3nt: TGTGCCAGCAGTTTATCGGCAGGGTTCTACGAGCAGTACTTC
d_gene: NA; abundance: NA; j_gene: TRBJ2-7; v_gene: TRBV29-1; CDR3aa: CSVRPGFEEQYF; CDR3nt: TGCAGCGTTAGGCCGGGGTTTGAAGAGCAGTACTTC
d_gene: NA; abundance: NA; j_gene: TRBJ1-2; v_gene: TRBV5-5; CDR3aa: CASSLGGENGYTF; CDR3nt: TGTGCCAGCAGCTTGGGCGGGGAAAATGGCTACACCTTC
d_gene: NA; abundance: NA; j_gene: TRBJ1-2; v_gene: TRBV7-3; CDR3aa: CASSLAGGYGYTF; CDR3nt: TGTGCCAGCAGCTTAGCGGGAGGGTATGGCTACACCTTC
d_gene: NA; abundance: NA; j_gene: TRBJ1-3; v_gene: TRBV12-3/TRBV12-4; CDR3aa: CASSLAGGNTIYF; CDR3nt: TGTGCCAGCAGTTTAGCGGGGGGAAACACCATATATTTT
d_gene: NA; abundance: NA; j_gene: TRBJ1-1; v_gene: TRBV2; CDR3aa: CASSAGTVYTEAFF; CDR3nt: TGTGCCAGCAGTGCCGGGACGGTATACACTGAAGCTTTCTTT
d_gene: TRBD1; abundance: NA; j_gene: TRBJ2-7; v_gene: TRBV18; CDR3aa: CASSPPVTGQLSEQYF; CDR3nt: TGTGCCAGCTCACCACCGGTGACAGGGCAACTGAGTGAGCAGTACTTC
d_gene: TRBD1; abundance: NA; j_gene: TRBJ1-5; v_gene: TRBV19; CDR3aa: CASSRSDRGPQPQHF; CDR3nt: TGTGCCAGTAGCCGCTCCGACAGGGGGCCTCAGCCCCAGCATTTT
d_gene: NA; abundance: NA; j_gene: TRBJ2-7; v_gene: TRBV6-5; CDR3aa: CASSYSEGTNYEQYF; CDR3nt: TGTGCCAGCAGTTACTCGGAGGGGACCAACTACGAGCAGTACTTC
d_gene: TRBD2; abundance: once; j_gene: TRBJ2-3; v_gene: TRBV6-4; CDR3aa: CASSDGAGVSTDTQYF; CDR3nt: TGTGCCAGCAGTGACGGGGCGGGGGTCAGCACAGATACGCAGTATTTT
d_gene: NA; abundance: few; j_gene: TRBJ2-1; v_gene: TRBV10-3; CDR3aa: CAISDDPAKVLQFF; CDR3nt: TGTGCCATCAGTGATGACCCCGCCAAAGTGTTGCAGTTCTTC
d_gene: NA; abundance: NA; j_gene: TRBJ2-7; v_gene: TRBV29-1; CDR3aa: CSVGRAGRYEQYF; CDR3nt: TGCAGCGTTGGGCGCGCAGGGAGGTACGAGCAGTACTTC
d_gene: TRBD2; abundance: NA; j_gene: TRBJ2-3; v_gene: TRBV24-1; CDR3aa: CATCLGGGRSDTQYF; CDR3nt: TGTGCCACCTGCCTCGGCGGGGGAAGATCAGATACGCAGTATTTT
d_gene: NA; abundance: NA; j_gene: TRBJ2-1; v_gene: TRBV3-1/TRBV3-2; CDR3aa: CASSQGVVEQFF; CDR3nt: TGTGCCAGCAGCCAAGGGGTTGTTGAGCAGTTCTTC
d_gene: NA; abundance: NA; j_gene: TRBJ1-5; v_gene: TRBV27; CDR3aa: CASSLLGSYNQPQHF; CDR3nt: TGTGCCAGCAGTTTGTTGGGGAGTTACAATCAGCCCCAGCATTTT
d_gene: TRBD1; abundance: NA; j_gene: TRBJ1-6; v_gene: TRBV5-4; CDR3aa: CASSWRPYRGGNSPLHF; CDR3nt: TGTGCCAGCAGCTGGCGGCCTTACAGGGGAGGCAATTCACCCCTCCACTTT
d_gene: TRBD1; abundance: NA; j_gene: TRBJ2-2; v_gene: TRBV11-3; CDR3aa: CASRPGQSNTGELFF; CDR3nt: TGTGCCAGCAGACCGGGACAGTCGAACACCGGGGAGCTGTTTTTT
d_gene: NA; abundance: NA; j_gene: TRBJ1-5; v_gene: TRBV10-3; CDR3aa: CAISETREQPQHF; CDR3nt: TGTGCCATCAGTGAAACGAGGGAACAGCCCCAGCATTTT
d_gene: NA; abundance: few; j_gene: TRBJ2-7; v_gene: TRBV6-4; CDR3aa: CASSDSGRIPTYEQYF; CDR3nt: TGTGCCAGCAGTGACTCAGGCAGGATCCCGACCTACGAGCAGTACTTC
d_gene: NA; abundance: NA; j_gene: TRBJ2-3; v_gene: TRBV2; CDR3aa: CASSATGRGATDTQYF; CDR3nt: TGTGCCAGCAGTGCGACTGGCAGGGGAGCCACAGATACGCAGTATTTT
d_gene: TRBD1; abundance: NA; j_gene: TRBJ2-1; v_gene: TRBV24-1; CDR3aa: CATSDRPRQGLYNEQFF; CDR3nt: TGTGCCACCAGTGACCGTCCCCGACAGGGATTATACAATGAGCAGTTCTTC
d_gene: TRBD1; abundance: NA; j_gene: TRBJ1-5; v_gene: TRBV6-6; CDR3aa: CATRDRDNQPQHF; CDR3nt: TGTGCCACCAGGGACAGGGACAATCAGCCCCAGCATTTT
d_gene: NA; abundance: NA; j_gene: TRBJ1-5; v_gene: TRBV7-3; CDR3aa: CASSLANSNQPQHF; CDR3nt: TGTGCCAGCAGCCTGGCTAATAGCAATCAGCCCCAGCATTTT
d_gene: NA; abundance: NA; j_gene: TRBJ1-1; v_gene: TRBV25-1; CDR3aa: CASSSQGLGNTEAFF; CDR3nt: TGTGCCAGCAGCTCGCAGGGGCTAGGGAACACTGAAGCTTTCTTT
d_gene: NA; abundance: NA; j_gene: TRBJ2-5; v_gene: TRBV18; CDR3aa: CASSPAGGETQYF; CDR3nt: TGTGCCAGCTCACCAGCGGGTGGCGAGACCCAGTACTTC
d_gene: NA; abundance: NA; j_gene: TRBJ1-6; v_gene: TRBV9; CDR3aa: CASSVDGVGDRNSPLHF; CDR3nt: TGTGCCAGCAGCGTAGATGGGGTGGGGGACCGCAATTCACCCCTCCACTTT
d_gene: NA; abundance: NA; j_gene: TRBJ1-1; v_gene: TRBV9; CDR3aa: CASSPRTAGTIIEGKTEAFF; CDR3nt: TGTGCCAGCAGCCCACGAACCGCCGGGACTATAATTGAAGGGAAGACTGAAGCTTTCTTT
d_gene: TRBD2; abundance: NA; j_gene: TRBJ2-3; v_gene: TRBV10-3; CDR3aa: CAISEPSGGADTQYF; CDR3nt: TGTGCCATCAGTGAGCCTAGCGGGGGGGCAGATACGCAGTATTTT
d_gene: NA; abundance: once; j_gene: TRBJ1-2; v_gene: TRBV5-1; CDR3aa: CASSLDTSNYGYTF; CDR3nt: TGCGCCAGCAGCTTGGATACTTCTAACTATGGCTACACCTTC
d_gene: TRBD1; abundance: NA; j_gene: TRBJ2-7; v_gene: TRBV10-3; CDR3aa: CAISFSGQGAYEQYF; CDR3nt: TGTGCCATCAGTTTCTCGGGGCAGGGGGCTTACGAGCAGTACTTC
d_gene: NA; abundance: NA; j_gene: TRBJ1-5; v_gene: TRBV19; CDR3aa: CASSIGGVAGNQPQHF; CDR3nt: TGTGCCAGTAGTATAGGGGGGGTTGCTGGCAATCAGCCCCAGCATTTT
d_gene: NA; abundance: NA; j_gene: TRBJ1-1; v_gene: TRBV6-5; CDR3aa: CASREGSGSTEAFF; CDR3nt: TGTGCCAGCAGGGAGGGGAGCGGGAGCACTGAAGCTTTCTTT
d_gene: NA; abundance: NA; j_gene: TRBJ2-7; v_gene: TRBV19; CDR3aa: CASSKGGRGASYEQYF; CDR3nt: TGTGCCAGTAGTAAGGGGGGTCGGGGGGCGTCCTACGAGCAGTACTTC
d_gene: NA; abundance: NA; j_gene: TRBJ1-6; v_gene: TRBV6-6; CDR3aa: CASSYASPLHF; CDR3nt: TGTGCCAGCAGTTACGCTTCACCCCTCCACTTT
d_gene: NA; abundance: NA; j_gene: TRBJ2-7; v_gene: TRBV6-6; CDR3aa: CASSYGSGLGEEQYF; CDR3nt: TGTGCCAGCAGTTACGGGTCGGGACTGGGCGAGGAGCAGTACTTC
d_gene: NA; abundance: NA; j_gene: TRBJ2-2; v_gene: TRBV28; CDR3aa: CASSDGTYTGELFF; CDR3nt: TGTGCCAGCAGTGATGGGACTTACACCGGGGAGCTGTTTTTT
d_gene: NA; abundance: NA; j_gene: TRBJ1-1; v_gene: TRBV21-1; CDR3aa: CASSPGGAGAFF; CDR3nt: TGTGCCAGCAGCCCGGGGGGAGCCGGGGCTTTCTTT
d_gene: NA; abundance: NA; j_gene: TRBJ2-3; v_gene: TRBV29-1; CDR3aa: CSVEVGTIDTQYF; CDR3nt: TGCAGCGTTGAGGTTGGGACGATCGATACGCAGTATTTT
d_gene: TRBD1; abundance: NA; j_gene: TRBJ1-1; v_gene: TRBV5-1; CDR3aa: CASSLTGGITEAFF; CDR3nt: TGCGCCAGCAGCCTCACAGGGGGGATCACTGAAGCTTTCTTT
d_gene: NA; abundance: NA; j_gene: TRBJ2-7; v_gene: TRBV5-1; CDR3aa: CASSLGPVRDKSYEQYF; CDR3nt: TGCGCCAGCAGCTTGGGGCCGGTTAGGGACAAATCCTACGAGCAGTACTTC
d_gene: NA; abundance: NA; j_gene: TRBJ1-3; v_gene: TRBV3-1/TRBV3-2; CDR3aa: CASSQGIGGSGNTIYF; CDR3nt: TGTGCCAGCAGCCAAGGGATAGGAGGATCTGGAAACACCATATATTTT
d_gene: NA; abundance: NA; j_gene: TRBJ2-1; v_gene: TRBV20-1; CDR3aa: CSAALLYEQFF; CDR3nt: TGCAGTGCCGCACTTCTTTATGAGCAGTTCTTC
d_gene: NA; abundance: NA; j_gene: TRBJ1-4; v_gene: TRBV6-5; CDR3aa: CASSYSGSELFF; CDR3nt: TGTGCCAGCAGTTACTCTGGCAGCGAACTGTTTTTT
d_gene: NA; abundance: NA; j_gene: TRBJ1-6; v_gene: TRBV28; CDR3aa: CASSLSQSPLHF; CDR3nt: TGTGCCAGCAGTTTGAGTCAATCACCCCTCCACTTT
d_gene: NA; abundance: NA; j_gene: TRBJ2-7; v_gene: TRBV20-1; CDR3aa: CSADLAYEQYF; CDR3nt: TGCAGTGCGGATTTAGCCTACGAGCAGTACTTC
d_gene: NA; abundance: few; j_gene: TRBJ2-2; v_gene: TRBV6-6; CDR3aa: CASNSQTTGELFF; CDR3nt: TGTGCCAGCAACTCTCAGACGACCGGGGAGCTGTTTTTT
d_gene: NA; abundance: NA; j_gene: TRBJ1-5; v_gene: TRBV28; CDR3aa: CASSLHWGRFNQPQHF; CDR3nt: TGTGCCAGCAGTCTACATTGGGGGCGGTTCAATCAGCCCCAGCATTTT
d_gene: NA; abundance: once; j_gene: TRBJ1-2; v_gene: TRBV15; CDR3aa: CATSRDLQPYGYTF; CDR3nt: TGTGCCACCAGCAGAGATCTTCAACCTTATGGCTACACCTTC
d_gene: TRBD2; abundance: NA; j_gene: TRBJ2-1; v_gene: TRBV28; CDR3aa: CASSLSPGLAIKQFF; CDR3nt: TGTGCCAGCAGTTTATCCCCGGGACTAGCTATAAAGCAGTTCTTC